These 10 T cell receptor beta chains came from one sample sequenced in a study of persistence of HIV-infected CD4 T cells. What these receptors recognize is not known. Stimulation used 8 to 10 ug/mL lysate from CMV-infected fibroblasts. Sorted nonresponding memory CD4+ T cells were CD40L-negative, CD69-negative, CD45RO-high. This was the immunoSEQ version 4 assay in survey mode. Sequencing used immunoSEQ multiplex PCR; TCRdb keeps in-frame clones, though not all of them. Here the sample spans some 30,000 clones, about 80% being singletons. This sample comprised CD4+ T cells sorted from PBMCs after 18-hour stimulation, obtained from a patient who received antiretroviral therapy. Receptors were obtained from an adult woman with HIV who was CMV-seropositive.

Written as DNA, the CDR3 is TGTGCCAGCAGCCAAGCTACAGGGGGAAGTATCGGGGAGCTGTTTTTT. This gives the protein CASSQATGGSIGELFF. The V and J genes are TRBV3-1 (or the pseudogene TRBV3-2) and TRBJ2-2; 8 bases map to TRBD1. The J segment lost 7 bases and the V segment lost 1 base, leaving 8 bases of the junction unmatched. Germline CDR1 and CDR2: LGHDT and YNNKEL (reference sequence). The CDR3 has 16 residues.

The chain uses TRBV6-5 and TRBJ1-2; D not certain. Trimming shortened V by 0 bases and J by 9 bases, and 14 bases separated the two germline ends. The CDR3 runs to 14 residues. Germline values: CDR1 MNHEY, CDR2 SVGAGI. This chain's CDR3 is CASSYSMIQRSYTF. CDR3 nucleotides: TGTGCCAGCAGTTACTCGATGATACAGCGAAGCTACACCTTC.

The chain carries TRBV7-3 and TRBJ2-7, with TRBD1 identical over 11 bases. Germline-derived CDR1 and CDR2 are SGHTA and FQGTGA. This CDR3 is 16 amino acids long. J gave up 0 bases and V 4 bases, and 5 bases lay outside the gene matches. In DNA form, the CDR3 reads TGTGCCAGCAGCTCCTCAGGGACAGGGGGCTCCTACGAGCAGTACTTC. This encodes CASSSSGTGGSYEQYF. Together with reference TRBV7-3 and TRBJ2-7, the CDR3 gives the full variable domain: GAGVSQTPSNKVTEKGKYVELRCDPISGHTALYWYRQSLGQGPEFLIYFQGTGAADDSGLPNDRFFAVRPEGSVSTLKIQRTERGDSAVYLCASSSSGTGGSYEQYFGPGTRLTVT.

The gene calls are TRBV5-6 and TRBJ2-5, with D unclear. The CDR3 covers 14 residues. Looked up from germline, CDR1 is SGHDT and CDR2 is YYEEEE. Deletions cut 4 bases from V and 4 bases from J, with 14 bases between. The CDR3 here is CASSLSKLSETQYF. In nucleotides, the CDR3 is TGTGCCAGCAGCCTGTCGAAGTTATCAGAGACCCAGTACTTC.

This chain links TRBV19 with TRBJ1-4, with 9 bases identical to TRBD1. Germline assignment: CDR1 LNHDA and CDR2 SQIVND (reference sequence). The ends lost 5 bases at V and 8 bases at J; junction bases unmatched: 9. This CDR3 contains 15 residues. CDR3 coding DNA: TGTGCCAGTAGTGCGGGGACAGGGACCGAAGAAAAACTGTTTTTT. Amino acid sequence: CASSAGTGTEEKLFF.

DNA for the CDR3: TGTGCCAGCAGCCAATGGTCGGAGACCCAGTACTTC. This translates into CASSQWSETQYF. The chain has TRBV14 and TRBJ2-5; no clear D. Germline V gives CDR1 SGHDN, CDR2 FVKESK. Trimming removed 2 bases from V and 5 bases from J, with 6 bases in between. The CDR3 covers 12 residues.

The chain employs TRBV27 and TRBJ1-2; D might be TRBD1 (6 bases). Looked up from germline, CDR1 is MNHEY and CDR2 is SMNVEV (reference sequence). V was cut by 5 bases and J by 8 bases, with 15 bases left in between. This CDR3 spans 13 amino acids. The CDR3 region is CASSPWGGAGYTF. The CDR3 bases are TGTGCCAGCAGTCCATGGGGGGGCGCGGGCTACACCTTC.

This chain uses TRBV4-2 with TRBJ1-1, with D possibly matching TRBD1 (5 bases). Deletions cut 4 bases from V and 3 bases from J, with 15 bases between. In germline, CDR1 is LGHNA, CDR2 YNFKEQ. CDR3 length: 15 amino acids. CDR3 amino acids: CASSPNGGWDTEAFF. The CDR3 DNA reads TGTGCCAGCAGCCCGAATGGGGGGTGGGACACTGAAGCTTTCTTT.

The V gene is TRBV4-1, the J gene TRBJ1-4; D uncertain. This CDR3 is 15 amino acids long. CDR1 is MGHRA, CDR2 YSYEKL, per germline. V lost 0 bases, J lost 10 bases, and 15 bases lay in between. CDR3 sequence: CASSQDLIPRGKLFF. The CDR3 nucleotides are TGCGCCAGCAGCCAAGATTTAATACCTCGGGGAAAACTGTTTTTT.

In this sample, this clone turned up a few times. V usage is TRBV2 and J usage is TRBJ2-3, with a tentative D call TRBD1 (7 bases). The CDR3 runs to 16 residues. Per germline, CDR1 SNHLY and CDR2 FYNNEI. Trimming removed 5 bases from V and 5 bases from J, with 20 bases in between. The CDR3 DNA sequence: TGTGCCAGCAGTCCCCGGGGGCAGGGGGAGAAAGATACGCAGTATTTT. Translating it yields CASSPRGQGEKDTQYF. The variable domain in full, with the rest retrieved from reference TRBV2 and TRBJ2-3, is EPEVTQTPSHQVTQMGQEVILRCVPISNHLYFYWYRQILGQKVEFLVSFYNNEISEKSEIFDDQFSVERPDGSNFTLKIRSTKLEDSAMYFCASSPRGQGEKDTQYFGPGTRLTVL.